This T cell receptor (beta chain) was retrieved from a study of blood T cells in healthy people across ages. Details on this clonotype: Its antigen is unidentified.

Through a sample-barcoded 5' primer and a J-beta primer mix, a second PCR was run for 7 to 11 cycles. TCRdb re-analysed the 5' RACE reads in MiXCR, keeping a single row per CDR3 protein. The repertoire consists of over 1,500,000 distinct CDR3 sequences, with about 50% occurring once and the leading ten covering approximately 2%. Points from the study as a whole: Shifts in expanded clonotypes may have been confounded by donor CMV status, which was unknown. Per-million-T-cell TCR beta diversity fell roughly linearly with age. Whereas aged donors had fewer naive CD4+ cells, long-lived donors had more of them and higher diversity.

This TCR derives from a woman aged 40-49 years in good health. The sequenced sample was blood.

CDR3 amino acids: CSATGVGGAGTDTQYF. The DNA of the CDR3 is TGCAGTGCCACCGGGGTTGGGGGCGCTGGCACAGATACGCAGTATTTT. The rearrangement joins TRBV20-1 to TRBJ2-3; D might be TRBD1 (6 bases). Trimming removed 6 bases at V and 1 base at J, with 20 bases between. CDR1 DFQATT and CDR2 SNEGSKA come from the germline V gene (reference sequence). This CDR3 is built from 16 residues.